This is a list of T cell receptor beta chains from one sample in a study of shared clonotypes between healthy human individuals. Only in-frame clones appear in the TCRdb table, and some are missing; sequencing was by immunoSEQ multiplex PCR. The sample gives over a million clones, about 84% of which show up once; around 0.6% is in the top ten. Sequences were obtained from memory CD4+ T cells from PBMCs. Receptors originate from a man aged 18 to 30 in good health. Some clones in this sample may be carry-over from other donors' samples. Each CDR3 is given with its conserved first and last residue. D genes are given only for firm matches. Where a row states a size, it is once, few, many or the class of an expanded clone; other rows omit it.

cdr3_nt: TGTGCCAGCAGTTTGTGGGACAGGGGAATCAACGAGCAGTACTTC; cdr3_aa: CASSLWDRGINEQYF; clone_size: .; d_call: TRBD1; v_call: TRBV27; j_call: TRBJ2-7
cdr3_nt: TGTGCCAGCAGTTTTCAGGCATCAATAAGCAATCAGCCCCAGCATTTT; cdr3_aa: CASSFQASISNQPQHF; clone_size: .; d_call: .; v_call: TRBV6-6; j_call: TRBJ1-5
cdr3_nt: TGTGCCAGCTCACCGGCGACAGATCGCAATCAGCCCCAGCATTTT; cdr3_aa: CASSPATDRNQPQHF; clone_size: few; d_call: .; v_call: TRBV18; j_call: TRBJ1-5
cdr3_nt: TGTGCCAGCAGCGCTTCGGGACCTTACAATGAGCAGTTCTTC; cdr3_aa: CASSASGPYNEQFF; clone_size: few; d_call: .; v_call: TRBV9; j_call: TRBJ2-1
cdr3_nt: TGTGCCAGCAGTTCCTCCAGGGAGGCCGATACGCAGTATTTT; cdr3_aa: CASSSSREADTQYF; clone_size: .; d_call: .; v_call: TRBV28; j_call: TRBJ2-3
cdr3_nt: TGCGCCAGCAGCCAAGAGGGGAGGACTAATGAAAAACTGTTTTTT; cdr3_aa: CASSQEGRTNEKLFF; clone_size: .; d_call: .; v_call: TRBV4-1; j_call: TRBJ1-4
cdr3_nt: TGTGCCAGCAACCTTCGCTCTGGGGCCAACGTCCTGACTTTC; cdr3_aa: CASNLRSGANVLTF; clone_size: .; d_call: .; v_call: TRBV28; j_call: TRBJ2-6
cdr3_nt: TGTGCCAGCCGAGGGGGGGGGACTGACTACGAGCAGTACTTC; cdr3_aa: CASRGGGTDYEQYF; clone_size: .; d_call: .; v_call: TRBV5-4; j_call: TRBJ2-7
cdr3_nt: TGTGCCACCTCCAAGGAGGCCAGCAATGAGCAGTTCTTC; cdr3_aa: CATSKEASNEQFF; clone_size: .; d_call: .; v_call: TRBV2; j_call: TRBJ2-1
cdr3_nt: TGTGCCAGCAGCTTAGGGACAGGGGCCGGCATTCAGTACTTC; cdr3_aa: CASSLGTGAGIQYF; clone_size: .; d_call: TRBD1; v_call: TRBV11-2; j_call: TRBJ2-4
cdr3_nt: TGCGCCAGCAGCTCCTTGGGGGTAACGACTAATGAAAAACTGTTTTTT; cdr3_aa: CASSSLGVTTNEKLFF; clone_size: .; d_call: .; v_call: TRBV5-1; j_call: TRBJ1-4
cdr3_nt: TGTGCCAGCAGCTTAGCGTCGCGGGCAGAGACCCAGTACTTC; cdr3_aa: CASSLASRAETQYF; clone_size: .; d_call: .; v_call: TRBV7-2; j_call: TRBJ2-5
cdr3_nt: TGTGCCAGCAGCCCCGGACAGGCGAACACCGGGGAGCTGTTTTTT; cdr3_aa: CASSPGQANTGELFF; clone_size: .; d_call: TRBD1; v_call: TRBV7-3; j_call: TRBJ2-2
cdr3_nt: TGTGCCAGCAATACCCCCAGTCCGCGGACCCTAAACTGGTGGCCCCAGCATTTT; cdr3_aa: CASNTPSPRTLNWWPQHF; clone_size: .; d_call: .; v_call: TRBV7-6; j_call: TRBJ1-5
cdr3_nt: TGTGCCATCAGGCCTGGGGGCGAGGGCTCTGGAAACACCATATATTTT; cdr3_aa: CAIRPGGEGSGNTIYF; clone_size: .; d_call: .; v_call: TRBV10-3; j_call: TRBJ1-3
cdr3_nt: TGTGCCAGCAGCAAAAGGGGGGGCTTCAACACCGGGGAGCTGTTTTTT; cdr3_aa: CASSKRGGFNTGELFF; clone_size: .; d_call: .; v_call: TRBV21-1; j_call: TRBJ2-2
cdr3_nt: TGTGCCAGCAGCTTGACAGGGGACCAGGGCTACACCTTC; cdr3_aa: CASSLTGDQGYTF; clone_size: .; d_call: TRBD1; v_call: TRBV7-3; j_call: TRBJ1-2
cdr3_nt: TGCAGTGCTAGAGATCGCGGACAGGAGTTCTTC; cdr3_aa: CSARDRGQEFF; clone_size: .; d_call: TRBD1; v_call: TRBV20-1; j_call: TRBJ2-1
cdr3_nt: TGTGCCTGGAGGTCATGGACAGATGAAGCTTTCTTT; cdr3_aa: CAWRSWTDEAFF; clone_size: .; d_call: .; v_call: TRBV30; j_call: TRBJ1-1
cdr3_nt: TGTGCCAGCAGACAACAGGGGTATGAGCAGTTCTTC; cdr3_aa: CASRQQGYEQFF; clone_size: .; d_call: TRBD1; v_call: TRBV28; j_call: TRBJ2-1
cdr3_nt: TGTGCCAGCAGTATCCACCGACAGGGGGCTAACTATGGCTACACCTTC; cdr3_aa: CASSIHRQGANYGYTF; clone_size: .; d_call: TRBD1; v_call: TRBV28; j_call: TRBJ1-2
cdr3_nt: TGTGCCTGGACCACTTCGTACGGGACTAGCGGGAGGGCCCGCTCCTACAATGAGCAGTTCTTC; cdr3_aa: CAWTTSYGTSGRARSYNEQFF; clone_size: few; d_call: TRBD2; v_call: TRBV30; j_call: TRBJ2-1
cdr3_nt: TGTGCCAGCAGCCCCTCTTTGGGAGATACGCAGTATTTT; cdr3_aa: CASSPSLGDTQYF; clone_size: .; d_call: .; v_call: TRBV7-3; j_call: TRBJ2-3
cdr3_nt: TGTGCCAGCTCCCCCTCTAGCGGATTCTCTTACGAGCAGTACTTC; cdr3_aa: CASSPSSGFSYEQYF; clone_size: few; d_call: TRBD2; v_call: TRBV18; j_call: TRBJ2-7
cdr3_nt: TGCGCCAGCAGCCAAGGGGGACAGAGGGGGGATGAGCAGTTCTTC; cdr3_aa: CASSQGGQRGDEQFF; clone_size: .; d_call: .; v_call: TRBV4-1; j_call: TRBJ2-1
cdr3_nt: TGTGCCAGCAGATTCGCCCTGACAGCACCTCAGTACTTC; cdr3_aa: CASRFALTAPQYF; clone_size: .; d_call: .; v_call: TRBV28; j_call: TRBJ2-4
cdr3_nt: TGCGCCAGCAGCCAGTATGGGTTGGGCGGCCCAAACAAGAATGAGCAGTTCTTC; cdr3_aa: CASSQYGLGGPNKNEQFF; clone_size: .; d_call: .; v_call: TRBV4-3; j_call: TRBJ2-1
cdr3_nt: TGTGCGCTGGGACGCAGGCCCTACAATGAGCAGTTCTTC; cdr3_aa: CALGRRPYNEQFF; clone_size: .; d_call: .; v_call: TRBV30; j_call: TRBJ2-1
cdr3_nt: TGTGCCAGTAGTCTTAGCGGGTTAGGAACCTACGAGCAGTACTTC; cdr3_aa: CASSLSGLGTYEQYF; clone_size: .; d_call: TRBD2; v_call: TRBV19; j_call: TRBJ2-7
cdr3_nt: TGTGCCAGCAGCTTAAGGGACAGGGCTTTCCAAGAGACCCAGTACTTC; cdr3_aa: CASSLRDRAFQETQYF; clone_size: .; d_call: TRBD1; v_call: TRBV13; j_call: TRBJ2-5
cdr3_nt: TGTGCCAGCAGTGAGGGACCACCCCAGCTCAATGAGCAGTTCTTC; cdr3_aa: CASSEGPPQLNEQFF; clone_size: .; d_call: .; v_call: TRBV2; j_call: TRBJ2-1
cdr3_nt: TGTGCCAGTAGCAGACAGGTTTTTACGGATCAGCCCCAGCATTTT; cdr3_aa: CASSRQVFTDQPQHF; clone_size: .; d_call: .; v_call: TRBV19; j_call: TRBJ1-5
cdr3_nt: TGTGCCAGCAGGGACAGGGAAAAGGGCTACACCTTC; cdr3_aa: CASRDREKGYTF; clone_size: .; d_call: TRBD1; v_call: TRBV6-5; j_call: TRBJ1-2
cdr3_nt: TGTGCCAGCAGAGGGGGGTCTGCGCGTCACTATGGCTACACCTTC; cdr3_aa: CASRGGSARHYGYTF; clone_size: .; d_call: .; v_call: TRBV28; j_call: TRBJ1-2
cdr3_nt: TGTGCCGCTACAGGGGGCTTAAACTATGGCTACACCTTC; cdr3_aa: CAATGGLNYGYTF; clone_size: .; d_call: TRBD1; v_call: TRBV28; j_call: TRBJ1-2
cdr3_nt: TGCGCCAGCAGCTTCCTAGCGGGATCACCTTCGGATGAGCAGTTCTTC; cdr3_aa: CASSFLAGSPSDEQFF; clone_size: .; d_call: TRBD2; v_call: TRBV5-1; j_call: TRBJ2-1
cdr3_nt: TGCAGCTCTAGGGGGCCGGGGGCCCAGTACTTC; cdr3_aa: CSSRGPGAQYF; clone_size: .; d_call: .; v_call: TRBV29-1; j_call: TRBJ2-5
cdr3_nt: TGTGCCAGCATATCGGCCAGCGGGGGGCAGAATGAAAAACTGTTTTTT; cdr3_aa: CASISASGGQNEKLFF; clone_size: .; d_call: .; v_call: TRBV28; j_call: TRBJ1-4
cdr3_nt: TGTGCCTGGAGGCCGCGGGACAGGGAATATCAGCCCCAGCATTTT; cdr3_aa: CAWRPRDREYQPQHF; clone_size: .; d_call: TRBD1; v_call: TRBV30; j_call: TRBJ1-5
cdr3_nt: TGTGCCAGCAGTACCATGATACGGGGGTGGCAAGAGACCCAGTACTTC; cdr3_aa: CASSTMIRGWQETQYF; clone_size: .; d_call: .; v_call: TRBV2; j_call: TRBJ2-5
cdr3_nt: TGTGCCAGCAGCTTAAGCCTTAGCGGAACTTACAATGAGCAGTTCTTC; cdr3_aa: CASSLSLSGTYNEQFF; clone_size: once; d_call: .; v_call: TRBV7-9; j_call: TRBJ2-1
cdr3_nt: TGTGCCAGCAGTCTGCACGAGGTCCCCCGGGGCGGCTACACCTTC; cdr3_aa: CASSLHEVPRGGYTF; clone_size: .; d_call: .; v_call: TRBV28; j_call: TRBJ1-2
cdr3_nt: TGTGCCAGCGGAGATTACTACGAGCAGTACTTC; cdr3_aa: CASGDYYEQYF; clone_size: .; d_call: .; v_call: TRBV6-1; j_call: TRBJ2-7
cdr3_nt: TGTGCCAGCAGCCCCACCCCGGGATACGAGCAGTACTTC; cdr3_aa: CASSPTPGYEQYF; clone_size: many; d_call: .; v_call: TRBV9; j_call: TRBJ2-7
cdr3_nt: TGCGCCAGCAGCTTGGTACTAGCGGGAGTGGAGACCCAGTACTTC; cdr3_aa: CASSLVLAGVETQYF; clone_size: .; d_call: TRBD2; v_call: TRBV5-1; j_call: TRBJ2-5